This T cell receptor (beta chain) was sequenced during a study of blood T cell repertoires in COVID-19 (TCRdb year 2020). About the study as a whole: Samples from collaborators originated in the United States, Italy and Spain and spanned both the acute and convalescent phases of COVID-19. The material from the prospective study consisted of cDNA or gDNA derived from T cells, B-cell-depleted T cells, or PBMCs. Subjects who had been exposed to COVID-19, were actively infected with it, or had recovered from it provided the deeply sampled blood TCRbeta repertoires that made up the dataset. A freely available public database, intended as a resource for researchers studying the immune response to SARS-CoV-2, is where the repertoires were released. The samples were drawn from the first 160 participants of the ongoing ImmuneRACE study and from 1,254 subjects provided by 6 global collaborators. The sample metadata nearly always contained a de-identified subject ID, COVID-19 status, age in years and sex. Where available, HLA class I and class II types were taken from metadata supplied by the sample provider and were not determined by assay-based typing.

Results and caveats for the whole study, not just this receptor: Clinical and demographic metadata were provided uncurated, with the amount varying by source and participant.

TCRbeta CDR3 regions were amplified from genomic DNA by means of the immunoSEQ Assay, a bias-controlled multiplex PCR. For the original study's pipeline: The number of nucleated cells in each sample was estimated by amplification of reference gene primers within the assay. To quantify the absolute abundance of each unique TCRbeta CDR3 rearrangement, sequence reads were collapsed and filtered. For each sample, productive Simpson clonality was calculated as the square root of Simpson's diversity index across productive rearrangements. TCRdb mirrors the immuneACCESS table, restricted to in-frame sequences. Some clones are absent from its copies; in checked studies, under half trace to an unresolved V gene, and the reason for the others is unknown. D and trimming come from the DNA, and the V and J calls and clone size come from that table. The sample table shows under 250,000 clones, and over 75% are seen once. The biggest ten clones account for approximately 2.3% of the sample.

On this clone: No antigen is known for it. Base qualities are not provided; no much larger clone lies one nucleotide away.

In Seattle, one collaborating source enrolled patients while the infection was active and tracked those patients longitudinally over the course of disease. Collaborating institutions collected whole blood in K2EDTA tubes following their own protocols. For TCRbeta analysis, collaborators shipped samples as frozen whole blood, isolated PBMCs, or DNA extracted from either of those sample types. V loses 4 bases, J loses 3 bases, and the germline ends lie 16 bases apart. CDR1 and CDR2 (MRHNA, SNTAGT) derive from the germline V gene. There are 16 amino acids in the CDR3, from cysteine to phenylalanine inclusive. Kept here is only the CDR3 DNA, which spans 48 bases and is read in frame from base 1.

The sample taken for sequencing was peripheral blood. This TCR came from a woman in her 70s with COVID-19, enrolled during active disease. Recombination linked TRBV6-4 to TRBJ1-3; the D gene identity is not certain. CDR3 region: CASSGYTGKGGNTIYF. Read as DNA, the sequence is TGTGCCAGCAGTGGCTACACGGGGAAGGGTGGAAACACCATATATTTT.